These T cell receptor beta chains were read from a single sample in a study of blood T cell repertoires in COVID-19. Sequenced by immunoSEQ multiplex PCR; TCRdb stores in-frame clones only, minus some. The profile shows around 120,000 clones, about 89% of them singletons. The specimen was peripheral blood. These receptors were collected from a woman aged 65 to 85 with acute or convalescent COVID-19. CDR3s include the opening cysteine and the closing phenylalanine or tryptophan. D genes are given only for firm matches. A row's size may be missing; if present it is once, few, many or a size class.

d_gene,abundance,j_gene,v_gene,CDR3nt,CDR3aa
NA,NA,TRBJ2-7,TRBV19,TGTGCCAGTAGTATAGAAGGACAGATCCCCTACGAGCAGTACTTC,CASSIEGQIPYEQYF
TRBD1,NA,TRBJ2-4,TRBV12-3/TRBV12-4,TGTGCCAGCAGTTTAGATAGGGACAGGGAGAAGTACTTC,CASSLDRDREKYF
TRBD1,once,TRBJ1-5,TRBV19,TGTGCCAGTAGTCGGGACAGGGGGCGCGGGAGCAATCAGCCCCAGCATTTT,CASSRDRGRGSNQPQHF
NA,NA,TRBJ1-5,TRBV5-1,TGCGCCAGCAGCTTGGATTCCGGGAGCAGGCCCCAGCATTTT,CASSLDSGSRPQHF
TRBD1,NA,TRBJ2-7,TRBV5-1,TGCGCCAGCAGCTCCGGACAGGGGTCGGGCTCCTACGAGCAGTACTTC,CASSSGQGSGSYEQYF
TRBD1,NA,TRBJ1-5,TRBV6-1,TGTGCCAGCAGTGAGCGCCGGGGACAGGGGGCAAATCAGCCCCAGCATTTT,CASSERRGQGANQPQHF
NA,NA,TRBJ1-2,TRBV23-1,TGCGCCAGCAGTCGGGCAGTTCATGGCTACACCTTC,CASSRAVHGYTF
NA,NA,TRBJ2-2,TRBV27,TGTGCCAGCAGTGCCTCAACGGGGGTTAACGAGCTGTTTTTT,CASSASTGVNELFF
TRBD1,NA,TRBJ1-6,TRBV18,TGTGCCAGCTCACAGGACAGGGCATACTCACCCCTCCACTTT,CASSQDRAYSPLHF
TRBD1,NA,TRBJ1-1,TRBV19,TGTGCCAGTAGTATAGGCAGGGGGCTCACTGAAGCTTTCTTT,CASSIGRGLTEAFF
NA,NA,TRBJ1-6,TRBV7-9,TGTGCCAGCAGCCAACCTACAGGGCCCAATTCACCCCTCCACTTT,CASSQPTGPNSPLHF
TRBD2,NA,TRBJ2-2,TRBV4-2,TGTGCCAGCAACATAGCGGGGGGGCCAACCGGGGAGCTGTTTTTT,CASNIAGGPTGELFF
NA,NA,TRBJ1-2,TRBV28,TGTGCCAGCAGTTGGGGGGTTAGTAGTGTCTATGGCTACACCTTC,CASSWGVSSVYGYTF
TRBD1,NA,TRBJ2-7,TRBV5-6,TGTGCCAGCAGCCCGACGACAGGGCTAAGGTACGAGCAGTACTTC,CASSPTTGLRYEQYF
NA,NA,TRBJ1-5,TRBV6-5,TGTGCCAGCAGCCCAACACCGAGGGGCAATCAGCCCCAGCATTTT,CASSPTPRGNQPQHF
TRBD2,NA,TRBJ2-1,TRBV5-5,TGTGCCAGCAGCTTGCTAGCGGGGTCCTACAATGAGCAGTTCTTC,CASSLLAGSYNEQFF
TRBD1,NA,TRBJ1-2,TRBV2,TGTGCCAGCAGTGAAGGGACAGGACGGTATGGCTACACCTTC,CASSEGTGRYGYTF
NA,NA,TRBJ2-1,TRBV3-1/TRBV3-2,TGTGCCAGCAGCCTCGATGGCTCAAATGAGCAGTTCTTC,CASSLDGSNEQFF
NA,few,TRBJ2-6,TRBV4-1,TGCGCCAGCAGCCACCTCAGGGGGACTAGAGGCTCTGGGGCCAACGTCCTGACTTTC,CASSHLRGTRGSGANVLTF
TRBD2,NA,TRBJ2-7,TRBV3-1/TRBV3-2,TGTGCCAGCAGCCGGACTAGCGGGGGGCCCCGCTCCTACGAGCAGTACTTC,CASSRTSGGPRSYEQYF
NA,NA,TRBJ1-4,TRBV11-3,TGTGCCAGCAGCTCCTCTCGAGCGGCTAATGAAAAACTGTTTTTT,CASSSSRAANEKLFF
NA,NA,TRBJ2-5,TRBV7-2,TGTGCCAGCAGCTCCGGACTGCAAGAGACCCAGTACTTC,CASSSGLQETQYF
TRBD2,NA,TRBJ2-1,TRBV7-2,TGTGCCAGCAGCATTAGCGGGGGCGGGTACAATGAGCAGTTCTTC,CASSISGGGYNEQFF
NA,NA,TRBJ1-1,TRBV30,TGTGCCTGGAGTCTTACCGGAGGGGTTTCTGAAGCTTTCTTT,CAWSLTGGVSEAFF
NA,NA,TRBJ2-2,TRBV7-7,TGTGCCAGCAGCTTAGCCGACGGAGGGAGTAGCGGGGAGCTGTTTTTT,CASSLADGGSSGELFF
TRBD1,NA,TRBJ1-3,TRBV19,TGTGCCAGTAGTTCCCGGGACAGCTCTGGAAACACCATATATTTT,CASSSRDSSGNTIYF
NA,few,TRBJ1-6,TRBV9,TGTGCCAGCAGCGTAGAGGAGGGTCTTGATTCACCCCTCCACTTT,CASSVEEGLDSPLHF
NA,NA,TRBJ2-1,TRBV15,TGTGCCACCAGCAGAGAACAGAGCTCCTACAATGAGCAGTTCTTC,CATSREQSSYNEQFF
NA,NA,TRBJ1-6,TRBV3-1/TRBV3-2,TGTGCCAGCAGCCAAGTTCCGGGCTCCTATAATTCACCCCTCCACTTT,CASSQVPGSYNSPLHF
NA,NA,TRBJ1-3,TRBV7-3,TGTGCCAGCAGCTTAACAGCGGGCCCCTCCACTGGAAACACCATATATTTT,CASSLTAGPSTGNTIYF
NA,NA,TRBJ1-1,TRBV19,TGTGCCACCTCTCAGGGGTTTGTGGACACTGAAGCTTTCTTT,CATSQGFVDTEAFF
NA,NA,TRBJ1-5,TRBV19,TGTGCCGGGGGGGATAGCAATCAGCCCCAGCATTTT,CAGGDSNQPQHF
NA,NA,TRBJ1-1,TRBV5-1,TGCGCCAGCAGCTTGGCGCGACAGACCCAGAACACTGAAGCTTTCTTT,CASSLARQTQNTEAFF
TRBD1,NA,TRBJ1-1,TRBV4-1,TGCGCCAGCAGCCAATTCGGGACAGGGGGCATGAACACTGAAGCTTTCTTT,CASSQFGTGGMNTEAFF
TRBD1,NA,TRBJ1-1,TRBV5-4,TGTGCCAGCAGCGAAAGGACAGGGAACACTGAAGCTTTCTTT,CASSERTGNTEAFF
NA,NA,TRBJ1-2,TRBV7-2,TGTGCCAGCAGCCCCAGCGGGGGCTTGAGGGGCTACACCTTC,CASSPSGGLRGYTF
NA,NA,TRBJ2-1,TRBV27,TGTGCCAGCAGTTTACCCCCGAGGGGGGAGCAGTTCTTC,CASSLPPRGEQFF
NA,NA,TRBJ1-4,TRBV28,TGTGCCAGCAGTTTGACAGGAAACAATGAAAAACTGTTTTTT,CASSLTGNNEKLFF
TRBD1,NA,TRBJ2-2,TRBV9,TGTGCCAGCAGCGTACTCCGGGACAGGGTAGGAACCGGGGAGCTGTTTTTT,CASSVLRDRVGTGELFF
TRBD1,once,TRBJ1-2,TRBV11-3,TGTGCCAGCAGACCACCGGGACAGGGGGCAGGCTACACCTTC,CASRPPGQGAGYTF
NA,NA,TRBJ1-5,TRBV5-6,TGTGCCAGCAGCTTGGCCTCAGATCAGCCCCAGCATTTT,CASSLASDQPQHF
TRBD1,NA,TRBJ2-5,TRBV29-1,TGCAGCGCGACAGGGGGCGCCAGGGAGACCCAGTACTTC,CSATGGARETQYF
NA,once,TRBJ1-6,TRBV20-1,TGCAGTGCTAGTCGGGGTATATCGACAGGCCTACCATATAATTCACCCCTCCACTTT,CSASRGISTGLPYNSPLHF
NA,NA,TRBJ1-1,TRBV6-5,TGTGCCAGCAAACGGGACACTGAAGCTTTCTTT,CASKRDTEAFF
TRBD2,once,TRBJ2-3,TRBV30,TGTGCCTGGAGTGCCCCCGGGGGGGCCCCAGATACGCAGTATTTT,CAWSAPGGAPDTQYF
NA,NA,TRBJ1-5,TRBV28,TGTGCCAGCACAAGTCCAGGCCCCTATATTCAGCCCCAGCATTTT,CASTSPGPYIQPQHF
TRBD1,NA,TRBJ2-2,TRBV5-1,TGCGCCAGCAGCTTCGGACAGGGGGGCACCGGGGAGCTGTTTTTT,CASSFGQGGTGELFF
NA,NA,TRBJ2-2,TRBV30,TGTGCCTGGAGAAAACAGAACACCGGGGAGCTGTTTTTT,CAWRKQNTGELFF
TRBD1,NA,TRBJ1-1,TRBV6-6,TGTGCCAGCAGTTACTCGAGACAGGGAAGGGCTGAAGCTTTCTTT,CASSYSRQGRAEAFF
TRBD1,NA,TRBJ1-4,TRBV30,TGTGCCTGGAGTCTGGTCAGGGGGCGCCGCCATGAAAAACTGTTTTTT,CAWSLVRGRRHEKLFF
NA,NA,TRBJ2-1,TRBV11-2,TGTGCCAGCAGAGTCCACTTTGACAACCTTCGGGGGTGGTCCGGTGAGCAGTTCTTC,CASRVHFDNLRGWSGEQFF